Presented here are 23 T cell receptor beta chains from one specimen sequenced in a study of T cells expressing NK-cell markers. With the 5' RACE reads reprocessed, TCRdb shows one record per CDR3 protein and no DNA. In all, the sample yields roughly 180,000 distinct CDR3 sequences. Sequencing was done on a sample of blood T cells: a sorted CD56 or NKG2C T cell subset, CD4+ or CD8+ T cells, or bulk PBMC T cells (not recorded which). The receptors were gathered from a woman aged 18 to 75 in good health.

The rearrangement uses TRBV7-2 and TRBJ2-2; TCRdb picks TRBD1, but there is no DNA to check that call. The CDR3 spans 13 residues. Looked up from germline, CDR1 is SGHTA and CDR2 is FQGNSA. The CDR3 reads CASGGANTGELFF. Based on the CDR3 plus reference TRBV7-2 and TRBJ2-2, the full variable domain is GAGVSQSPSNKVTEKGKDVELRCDPISGHTALYWYRQSLGQGLEFLIYFQGNSAPDKSGLPSDRFSAERTGGSVSTLTIQRTQQEDSAVYLCASGGANTGELFFGEGSRLTVL.

The rearrangement joins TRBV7-7 to TRBJ2-1; TCRdb outputs TRBD1, but without DNA this stays unchecked. This CDR3 has 14 amino acids. Germline V lookup: CDR1 SSHAT, CDR2 FNYEAQ (reference sequence). The CDR3 here is CASSATGEFAEQFF. The full variable domain, its missing parts supplied by reference TRBV7-7 and TRBJ2-1, is GAGVSQSPRYKVTKRGQDVTLRCDPISSHATLYWYQQALGQGPEFLTYFNYEAQPDKSGLPSDRFSAERPEGSISTLTIQRTEQRDSAMYRCASSATGEFAEQFFGPGTRLTVL.

This CDR3 reads CASTRRTSGRRRTGELFF. The chain is built from TRBV6-1 and TRBJ2-2; TCRdb names TRBD2, which stays unverified in the absence of DNA. The CDR3 totals 18 residues. Germline CDR1 reads MNHNS; CDR2 reads SASEGT.

This chain joins TRBV9 and TRBJ2-2; TCRdb selects TRBD2, and the lack of DNA leaves this call unchecked. Germline CDR1 and CDR2: SGDLS and YYNGEE. The CDR3 length is 15 residues. The CDR3 loop is CASSVVQGGIGELFF.

The chain recombines TRBV7-9 with TRBJ2-3. Germline lookup yields CDR1 SEHNR and CDR2 FQNEAQ (reference sequence). The CDR3 length is 17 residues. CDR3: CASSLASDWKGTDTQYF.

The rearrangement joins TRBV10-3 to TRBJ1-3. The CDR3 covers 12 residues. Germline V gene lookup returns CDR1 ENHRY and CDR2 SYGVKD. The CDR3 is CATSSSGNTIYF.

CDR3 sequence: CASSFDEGAGYTF. The rearrangement links TRBV6-5 to TRBJ1-2. The CDR3 has 13 residues. Germline values: CDR1 MNHEY, CDR2 SVGAGI.

This chain joins TRBV7-2 and TRBJ2-7. This CDR3 spans 13 amino acids. Germline CDR1 is SGHTA and CDR2 is FQGNSA. CDR3: CASSLVRTSEQYF.

J is TRBJ2-3 and V is TRBV7-2; without DNA, the TCRdb call of TRBD2 cannot be checked. The CDR3 is 15 residues long. Germline CDR1 SGHTA, CDR2 FQGNSA. The CDR3 reads CASSTGTRSTDTQYF.

The chain is built from TRBV9 and TRBJ1-6; the TCRdb call, TRBD1, lacks DNA for checking. Germline CDR1 reads SGDLS; CDR2 reads YYNGEE. This CDR3 has 15 amino acids. The CDR3 sequence: CASSTLDRANSPLHF.

V and J are TRBV18 and TRBJ1-6. The CDR3 sequence is 15 residues long. The germline V gene encodes CDR1 KGHSH and CDR2 LQKENI. The CDR3 reads CASSQEQGGNSPLHF.

Here the CDR3 reads CSVTKGETQYF. V gene TRBV20-1 combines with J gene TRBJ2-5; the TRBD1 assignment by TCRdb is unverifiable without DNA. There are 11 residues in the CDR3. The germline V gene encodes CDR1 DFQATT and CDR2 SNEGSKA (reference sequence).

The rearrangement links TRBV6-5 to TRBJ1-2; TCRdb's D call, TRBD1, is unchecked because there is no DNA. The CDR3 is 17 amino acids. Germline V gene sequence: CDR1 MNHEY, CDR2 SVGAGI. The CDR3: CASSPRQGKRWNYGYTF.

This chain joins TRBV7-3 and TRBJ2-6; checking the TCRdb D call of TRBD2 is not possible without DNA. The germline CDR1 and CDR2 sequences are SGHTA and FQGTGA. The CDR3 spans 15 residues. The CDR3 sequence is CASSSGGAGANVLTF. The full variable domain, its missing parts supplied by reference TRBV7-3 and TRBJ2-6, is GAGVSQTPSNKVTEKGKYVELRCDPISGHTALYWYRQSLGQGPEFLIYFQGTGAADDSGLPNDRFFAVRPEGSVSTLKIQRTERGDSAVYLCASSSGGAGANVLTFGAGSRLTVL.

The chain links TRBV6-1 to TRBJ1-2; as DNA is missing, the TRBD1 call by TCRdb cannot be tested. The CDR3 contains 15 residues. Germline-derived CDR1 and CDR2 are MNHNS and SASEGT. CDR3 in amino acids: CASARGTVTNYGYTF.

The chain is built from TRBV20-1 and TRBJ1-1. Per the germline V gene, CDR1 is DFQATT and CDR2 is SNEGSKA (reference sequence). CDR3 size: 11 residues. The CDR3 loop is CSARESFEAFF.

The chain carries TRBV11-2 and TRBJ2-2. Per germline, CDR1 SGHAT and CDR2 FQNNGV. The CDR3 length is 14 residues. CDR3 loop: CASSLSANTGELFF.

The V gene is TRBV29-1, the J gene TRBJ2-3; lacking DNA, the TRBD1 call made by TCRdb goes unchecked. Germline CDR1 SQVTM, CDR2 ANQGSEA. The CDR3 extends over 14 amino acids. The CDR3 reads CSVSPGQSTDTQYF.

This chain uses TRBV11-2 with TRBJ2-1; as DNA is missing, the TRBD2 call by TCRdb cannot be tested. CDR1 is SGHAT, CDR2 FQNNGV, per germline. There are 16 residues in the CDR3. The CDR3: CASSTRAGGTYNEQFF.

The rearrangement joins TRBV6-5 to TRBJ2-3. The CDR3 has 14 amino acids. Germline V gene data show CDR1 as MNHEY and CDR2 as SVGAGI. CDR3 sequence reads: CASSYSARADTQYF.

The V and J genes are TRBV5-1 and TRBJ1-2; as DNA is missing, the TRBD1 call by TCRdb cannot be tested. The CDR3 spans 15 residues. Germline assignment: CDR1 SGHRS and CDR2 YFSETQ. CDR3 protein: CASSRPGGASYGYTF.

CDR3: CASSQESLAVNEQYF. The chain joins TRBV3-1 to TRBJ2-7; TCRdb picks TRBD2, but there is no DNA to check that call. This CDR3 region has 15 residues. Germline assignment: CDR1 LGHDT and CDR2 YNNKEL (reference sequence).

The chain employs TRBV5-1 and TRBJ2-5; TCRdb names TRBD2, which stays unverified in the absence of DNA. The germline gives CDR1 SGHRS, CDR2 YFSETQ. The CDR3 is 17 residues long. The CDR3 loop is CASSQGLAGGPGETQYF.